This TCR beta chain was sequenced during a study of memory CD4+ T cells and cytomegalovirus serostatus. Study-wide points: Repertoires predicted CMV serostatus with median bootstrapped AUC of roughly 0.96.

Clones were read by immunoSEQ multiplex PCR, and TCRdb kept only the in-frame ones, dropping some. The table has around 63,000 clones, roughly 80% seen once. V was cut by 6 bases and J by 0 bases, with 14 bases left in between. CDR3 length equals 15 residues. Per germline, CDR1 MNHNS and CDR2 SASEGT. The sort gate was single viable CD3+CD4+CD8-CD45RO+ cells for memory CD4+ T cells. Worth noting for this clone: The antigen remains unidentified.

This sequence was found in an adult in good health and CMV-seronegative. Some clones in this sample may be carry-over from other donors' samples. This chain joins TRBV6-1 and TRBJ1-1, with D tentatively TRBD1 (5 bases). Sequenced: memory CD4+ T cells from blood. This CDR3 is CASSPSSGVNTEAFF. In DNA form, the CDR3 reads TGTGCCAGCAGCCCTTCATCGGGGGTGAACACTGAAGCTTTCTTT.